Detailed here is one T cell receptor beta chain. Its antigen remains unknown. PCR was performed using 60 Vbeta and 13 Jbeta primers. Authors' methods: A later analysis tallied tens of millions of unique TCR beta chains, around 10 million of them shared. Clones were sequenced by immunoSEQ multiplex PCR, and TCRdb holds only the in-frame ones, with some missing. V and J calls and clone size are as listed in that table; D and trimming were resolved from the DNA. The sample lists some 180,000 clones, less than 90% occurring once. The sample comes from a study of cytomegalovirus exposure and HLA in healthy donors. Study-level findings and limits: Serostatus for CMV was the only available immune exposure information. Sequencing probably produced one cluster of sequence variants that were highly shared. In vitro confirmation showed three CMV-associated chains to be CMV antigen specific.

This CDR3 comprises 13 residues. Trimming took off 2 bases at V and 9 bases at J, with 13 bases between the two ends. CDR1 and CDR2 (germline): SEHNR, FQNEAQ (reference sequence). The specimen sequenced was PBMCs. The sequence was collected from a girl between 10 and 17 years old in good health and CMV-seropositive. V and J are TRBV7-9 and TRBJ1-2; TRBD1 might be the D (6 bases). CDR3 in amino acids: CASSLTNRDSYTF. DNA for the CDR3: TGTGCCAGCAGCTTAACCAACAGGGATAGCTACACCTTC.